Described below is a single T cell receptor beta chain sequence and its context. The researchers obtained blood RNA from unsorted whole blood and also extracted germline DNA. Patients carried chronic HBV infection without prior treatment. Germline V gene sequence: CDR1 SGHRS, CDR2 YFSETQ. The CDR3 has 14 amino acids. V was pared by 0 bases and J by 8 bases, with 9 bases between. Total RNA amounting to roughly 0.5 ug was the source from which TCR beta cDNA was made with a constant-region primer. Slightly modified ARM-PCR with three nested multiplex PCR rounds yielded TCR beta libraries. Researchers ran the first two PCR rounds for roughly 10 cycles each with TRBV1-TRBV30 forward primers and a C-beta reverse primer. TCRdb processed the multiplex PCR reads anew with MiXCR; each CDR3 protein has one entry. Here the sample spans fewer than 400,000 distinct CDR3 sequences, 60% to 80% being singletons. The entry originates in a study of tumor-infiltrating lymphocytes in primary liver carcinoma. About the research overall: There were roughly 3.5 to 8 million productive TCRbeta reads per sample, a yield similar across tissue types.

This sequence originates from a man between 35 and 55 years old with primary liver carcinoma and hepatitis B virus infection. Sequencing input: peripheral blood. V is TRBV5-1 and J is TRBJ1-6; D uncertain. This CDR3 reads CASSLDSQDSPLHF. CDR3 nucleotides: TGCGCCAGCAGCTTGGACTCTCAGGATTCACCCCTCCACTTT.